The TCR beta chain under discussion was sequenced for a study of T cell repertoires in cytomegalovirus infection. Overall study: Public TCR beta signatures marked donors with CMV infection and the matching HLA.

TCRdb re-derived calls from the reads in MiXCR, one entry per CDR3 protein. Here the sample spans 150,000 to 200,000 distinct CDR3 sequences, roughly a fifth being singletons. This clonotype was counted a single time. Its specificity is not known. The V gene end was trimmed by 6 bases and the J gene end by 5 bases; junction bases not matched to a gene: 6. Germline loops: CDR1 DFQATT, CDR2 SNEGSKA (reference sequence). The CDR3 consists of 13 residues. Study observations and caveats: HLA-C-restricted, CMV-specific TCR beta clonotypes were dominant ex vivo.

The rearrangement joins TRBV20-1 to TRBJ1-5; 8 nucleotides match TRBD1. What was sequenced was PBMCs. The sequence was collected from a human donor in good health (CMV status not recorded). Some clones in this sample may be carry-over from other donors' samples. DNA of the CDR3: TGCAGTGCCTTGGACAGGGACGATCAGCCCCAGCATTTT. It encodes CSALDRDDQPQHF.